The 2 T cell receptor beta chains below were found in one sample sequenced in a study of graft-versus-host responses after intestinal transplantation. Profiling relied on immunoSEQ multiplex PCR, and the TCRdb table lists in-frame clones only, not all of them. The data show tens of thousands of clones, about 91% seen once. These receptors are not linked to any known antigen. The source was unstimulated CD8+ T cells sorted from spleen or lymph node cells, collected before intestinal transplant. These receptor sequences come from a human donor who received an intestinal transplant.

The V call is TRBV7-8, the J call TRBJ2-2; 8 nucleotides match TRBD2. Looked up from germline, CDR1 is SGHVS and CDR2 is FQNEAQ. V was clipped by 6 bases and J by 0 bases; unmatched bases: 3. CDR3 length equals 15 residues. The CDR3 sequence is CASRQRETNTGELFF. CDR3 DNA: TGTGCCAGCAGGCAGCGGGAGACGAACACCGGGGAGCTGTTTTTT. Complete variable domain (other parts from reference TRBV7-8 and TRBJ2-2): GAGVSQSPRYKVAKRGQDVALRCDPISGHVSLFWYQQALGQGPEFLTYFQNEAQLDKSGLPSDRFFAERPEGSVSTLKIQRTQQEDSAVYLCASRQRETNTGELFFGEGSRLTVL.

This clone was detected only once. The chain links TRBV14 to TRBJ1-5, with D unresolved. The CDR3 covers 13 residues. Germline V lookup: CDR1 SGHDN, CDR2 FVKESK. The V end lost 4 bases, the J end lost 3 bases, and 7 bases lay between the germline ends. This CDR3 is CASSPSPNQPQHF. The CDR3 coding sequence is TGTGCCAGCAGCCCGTCCCCCAATCAGCCCCAGCATTTT.